This T cell receptor (beta chain) originates from a study of patients and donors after allogeneic stem cell transplantation. In TCRdb, the RT-PCR reads were re-called with MiXCR into one record per CDR3 protein. Here the sample spans roughly 250,000 distinct CDR3 sequences, 14% being singletons. With 4 bases clipped from V and 2 bases from J, the junction kept 6 bases outside the gene matches. From germline, CDR1 is SGHRS and CDR2 YFSETQ. This CDR3 is 15 amino acids long. This chain uses TRBV5-1 with TRBJ2-3, with 8 bases lining up with TRBD2. Sequenced material: blood, either unsorted or a sorted T cell fraction (not recorded which). The clonotype was recovered from a human donor who was either an allogeneic HSCT recipient or a stem cell or donor lymphocyte infusion donor (not recorded which). It is not recorded whose cells these are; they may come from a transplant donor. The CDR3 spells CASSRAGALTDTQYF. The CDR3 DNA is TGCGCCAGCAGCCGAGCGGGAGCCCTCACAGATACGCAGTATTTT. Drawing the rest from reference TRBV5-1 and TRBJ2-3, the complete variable domain is KAGVTQTPRYLIKTRGQQVTLSCSPISGHRSVSWYQQTPGQGLQFLFEYFSETQRNKGNFPGRFSGRQFSNSRSEMNVSTLELGDSALYLCASSRAGALTDTQYFGPGTRLTVL.